This T cell receptor (beta chain) was identified during a study of blood T cell repertoires in COVID-19. V was cut by 5 bases and J by 4 bases, with 11 bases left in between. Germline-derived CDR1 and CDR2 are LNHDA and SQIVND (reference sequence). This CDR3 is built from 13 residues. In the original workflow: The authors estimated nucleated cell counts from reference gene primer amplification. Produced via immunoSEQ multiplex PCR; TCRdb's table is partial and in-frame only. The DNA was the basis for D and trimming; V, J and clone size are from that table. Seen here are about 480,000 clones, around 89% observed once, and the top ten hold around 1.9%.

This receptor was identified in a middle-aged woman who had recovered from COVID-19. Specimen: PBMCs or T cells enriched from blood (not recorded which). The chain is built from TRBV19 and TRBJ1-2; tentative D call: TRBD1 (6 bases). The CDR3 DNA is TGTGCCAGTAGTGTACAGGGACCCTATGGCTACACCTTC. It codes for CASSVQGPYGYTF.